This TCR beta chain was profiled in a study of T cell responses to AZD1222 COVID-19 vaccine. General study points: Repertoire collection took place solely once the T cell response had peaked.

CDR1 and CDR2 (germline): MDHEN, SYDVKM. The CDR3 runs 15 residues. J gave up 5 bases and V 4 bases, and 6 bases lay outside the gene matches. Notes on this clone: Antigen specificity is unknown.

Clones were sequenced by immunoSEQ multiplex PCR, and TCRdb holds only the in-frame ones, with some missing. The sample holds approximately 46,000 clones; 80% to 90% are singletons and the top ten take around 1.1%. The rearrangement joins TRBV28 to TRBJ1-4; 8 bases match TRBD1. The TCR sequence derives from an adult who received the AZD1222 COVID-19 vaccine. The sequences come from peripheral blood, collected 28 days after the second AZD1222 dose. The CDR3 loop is CASSSPGGGNEKLFF. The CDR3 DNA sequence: TGTGCCAGCAGTTCCCCAGGGGGCGGGAATGAAAAACTGTTTTTT.